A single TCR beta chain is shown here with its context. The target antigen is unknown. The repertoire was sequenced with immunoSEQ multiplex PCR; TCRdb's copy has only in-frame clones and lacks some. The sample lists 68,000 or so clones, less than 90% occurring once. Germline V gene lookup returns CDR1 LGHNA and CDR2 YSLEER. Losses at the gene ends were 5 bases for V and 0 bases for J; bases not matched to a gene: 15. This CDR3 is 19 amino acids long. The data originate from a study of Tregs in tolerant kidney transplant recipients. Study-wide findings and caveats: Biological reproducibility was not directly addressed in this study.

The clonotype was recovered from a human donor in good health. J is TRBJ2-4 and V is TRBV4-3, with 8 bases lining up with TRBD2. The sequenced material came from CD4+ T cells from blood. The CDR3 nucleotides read TGCGCCAGCAGCTTGATAGCGGGGTCAAACCAACTAGCCAAAAACATTCAGTACTTC. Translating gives CASSLIAGSNQLAKNIQYF.